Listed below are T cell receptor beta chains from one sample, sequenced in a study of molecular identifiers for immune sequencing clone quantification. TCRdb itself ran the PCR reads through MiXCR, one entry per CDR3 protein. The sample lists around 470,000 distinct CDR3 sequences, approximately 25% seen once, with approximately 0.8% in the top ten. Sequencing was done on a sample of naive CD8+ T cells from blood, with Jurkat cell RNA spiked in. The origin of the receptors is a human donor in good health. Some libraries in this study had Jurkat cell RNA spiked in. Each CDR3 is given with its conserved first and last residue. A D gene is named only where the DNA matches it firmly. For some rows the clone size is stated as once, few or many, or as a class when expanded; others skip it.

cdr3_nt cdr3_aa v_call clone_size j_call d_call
TGTGCCAGCAGCTTCCACCTAGCCGACAATGAGCAGTTCTTC CASSFHLADNEQFF TRBV7-2 - TRBJ2-1 -
TGCAGTGCCTCCCCGGGAGCGGATACAACTGAAGCTTTCTTT CSASPGADTTEAFF TRBV20-1 - TRBJ1-1 -
TGTGCCAGCAGCTTAGTTGGCACAGGCTCCTACGAGCAGTACTTC CASSLVGTGSYEQYF TRBV7-9 - TRBJ2-7 -
TGTGCCAGCAGCTTTGGGACTAGCGGGGGCACAGATACGCAGTATTTT CASSFGTSGGTDTQYF TRBV7-9 many TRBJ2-3 TRBD2
TGTGCCAGCACCTACGGTAGGGGATTGGCCAAAAACATTCAGTACTTC CASTYGRGLAKNIQYF TRBV6-2/TRBV6-3 many TRBJ2-4 -
TGTGCCACCCAACCCATCCTAACCGGGGAGCTGTTTTTT CATQPILTGELFF TRBV12-3/TRBV12-4 many TRBJ2-2 -
TGTGCCAGCAGCCAAGTTCCTAGCGGCCGGTTGGCAGCGCAGTATTTT CASSQVPSGRLAAQYF TRBV14 many TRBJ2-3 TRBD2
TGCGCCAGCAGCCAAGATCTTGGCAGTCATTCCTACGAGCAGTACTTC CASSQDLGSHSYEQYF TRBV4-3 many TRBJ2-7 -
TGCGCCAGCAGCCATGTCGGGGCCAACGTCCTGACTTTC CASSHVGANVLTF TRBV4-1 - TRBJ2-6 -
TGTGCCAGCACCCTAAGGGACAGGTTCGGCACCGGGGAGCTGTTTTTT CASTLRDRFGTGELFF TRBV7-6 few TRBJ2-2 TRBD1
TGTGCCAGCATCCAGATACATGGGAGCACTGAAGCTTTCTTT CASIQIHGSTEAFF TRBV6-2/TRBV6-3 few TRBJ1-1 -
TGCGCCAGCCACCCGGGACAGGGTTTAGATACGCAGTATTTT CASHPGQGLDTQYF TRBV23-1 many TRBJ2-3 TRBD1
TGTGCCAGCAGCTTAGATATTAGCGGGGCTTACACAGATACGCAGTATTTT CASSLDISGAYTDTQYF TRBV11-2 many TRBJ2-3 TRBD2
TGTGCCAGCAGCTTGGTCCCAGGGGGCGCTGGGGCCAACGTCCTGACTTTC CASSLVPGGAGANVLTF TRBV5-4 many TRBJ2-6 TRBD1
TGTGCCAGCGGTTACTCGAGGGCAGTCATGAACACTGAAGCTTTCTTT CASGYSRAVMNTEAFF TRBV6-5 - TRBJ1-1 -
TGCGCCAGCAGCCAAGAAGCGGGGGGATCACAAGAGACCCAGTACTTC CASSQEAGGSQETQYF TRBV4-1 few TRBJ2-5 TRBD2
TGTGCCAGCAGCGCGGTGGTAGTCCAAGAGACCCAGTACTTC CASSAVVVQETQYF TRBV7-9 - TRBJ2-5 -
TGCAGCGTTGGGACAGGGGATGGCTACACCTTC CSVGTGDGYTF TRBV29-1 few TRBJ1-2 TRBD1
TGTGCCAGCAGCTTGTACAGGGCCTACGAGCAGTACTTC CASSLYRAYEQYF TRBV5-6 many TRBJ2-7 -
TGTGCCAGCAGCCAAAAAGGGGACAACTACTATGGCTACACCTTC CASSQKGDNYYGYTF TRBV3-1 - TRBJ1-2 -
TGTGCTAGTGGTTTCCCCGATAGCGGAGGGAACACCGGGGAGCTGTTTTTT CASGFPDSGGNTGELFF TRBV12-5 few TRBJ2-2 -
TGCAGTGCGGGGACAGGGCTTGATTCACCCCTCCACTTT CSAGTGLDSPLHF TRBV20-1 many TRBJ1-6 TRBD1
TGTGCCAGCAGTTTTGGCCCCGTCGTGTTGCGGACTGAAGCTTTCTTT CASSFGPVVLRTEAFF TRBV28 many TRBJ1-1 -